The clone carrying this T cell receptor (beta chain) appeared once. The data derive from a study of OX40 agonist ivuxolimab in advanced cancers. Study overall: Patients received ivuxolimab, an intravenous treatment, every 2 weeks at 0.01 to 10 mg/kg.

Germline-derived CDR1 and CDR2 are LNHDA and SQIVND (reference sequence). The CDR3 has 14 residues. The V segment lost 3 bases and the J segment 8 bases; nucleotides outside the gene matches: 4. Clones were sequenced by immunoSEQ multiplex PCR, and TCRdb holds only the in-frame ones, with some missing. The sample includes about 100,000 clones, around 90% seen only once; the top ten take 0.79%. The clonotype comes from an adult with an advanced solid tumor such as melanoma, head and neck, liver or kidney cancer. Sample: CD4+ or CD8+ T cells sorted from blood, taken in a trial of the OX40 agonist ivuxolimab. V and J are TRBV19 and TRBJ1-4; 9 bases agree with TRBD1. The CDR3 spells CASSMRTGEEKLFF. CDR3 bases: TGTGCCAGTAGTATGCGGACAGGGGAGGAAAAACTGTTTTTT.